These 18 T cell receptor beta chains share one sample of origin, sequenced in a study of cytomegalovirus exposure and HLA in healthy donors. Vbeta (60) and Jbeta (13) primers were used in the PCR. The data were produced by immunoSEQ multiplex PCR, yet TCRdb's version contains in-frame clones alone and is incomplete. The sample has more than 80,000 clones; less than 80% are singletons. Specimen: PBMCs. These receptors all come from a man aged 55 to 70 in good health and CMV-seronegative.

There are a few counts of this clone. This chain connects TRBV5-6 to TRBJ2-7; D gene ambiguous. CDR3 length equals 14 residues. V was trimmed by 0 bases and J by 4 bases, leaving 11 bases between them. Germline V gene data show CDR1 as SGHDT and CDR2 as YYEEEE. Here the CDR3 DNA reads TGTGCCAGCAGCTTGGCAGCGTTCTCTTACGAGCAGTACGTC. Translation gives CASSLAAFSYEQYV.

This clone turned up a few times. The chain carries TRBV5-1 and TRBJ1-1; D call uncertain. CDR1 and CDR2 (germline): SGHRS, YFSETQ. Between the trimmed V and J ends, which lost 2 bases and 4 bases, there was a span of 12 bases. This CDR3 region has 14 residues. The CDR3 coding sequence is TGCGCCAGCAGCTTTCAGACTTCCGGCACTGAAGCTTTCTTT. This translates into CASSFQTSGTEAFF.

This clone has only a few counts. The chain links TRBV27 to TRBJ2-7; 9 positions match TRBD1. The CDR3 is made up of 16 amino acids. Looked up from germline, CDR1 is MNHEY and CDR2 is SMNVEV (reference sequence). With 2 bases clipped from V and 7 bases from J, the junction kept 12 bases outside the gene matches. The CDR3 DNA follows: TGTGCCAGCAGTTTAAGTCCAGGACAGGGGAAGCGGGAGCAGTACTTC. Translated, it gives CASSLSPGQGKREQYF.

The genes are TRBV5-1 and TRBJ1-1; D possibly corresponds to TRBD1 (6 bases). This CDR3 is 14 amino acids long. V lost 4 bases and J 3 bases, leaving 13 bases between the germline ends. Germline CDR1 is SGHRS and CDR2 is YFSETQ. The CDR3 sequence is CASSEGQRDTEAFF. The DNA for the CDR3 is TGCGCCAGCAGCGAAGGACAGAGGGACACTGAAGCTTTCTTT.

The chain has TRBV2 and TRBJ2-5, with D perhaps matching TRBD1 (5 bases). Germline values: CDR1 SNHLY, CDR2 FYNNEI. CDR3 length: 13 residues. Between the trimmed V and J ends, which lost 4 bases and 1 base, there was a span of 7 bases. CDR3 in amino acids: CASSGQTQETQYF. The CDR3 DNA is TGTGCCAGCAGTGGACAGACCCAAGAGACCCAGTACTTC.

The chain joins TRBV23-1 to TRBJ1-2; 7 nucleotides agree with TRBD1. TRBV23-1 is noted as an ORF with a role that remains uncertain. V shed 2 bases and J 0 bases; nucleotides not matched to a gene: 6. The CDR3 sequence is 16 residues long. This chain's CDR3 is CASSQGGQPTNYGYTF. The CDR3 nucleotides are TGCGCCAGCAGTCAAGGGGGACAGCCAACTAACTATGGCTACACCTTC.

This rearrangement joins TRBV7-2 to TRBJ2-5, with 12 bases lining up with TRBD2. The germline V gene encodes CDR1 SGHTA and CDR2 FQGNSA. The CDR3 length is 17 residues. The ends lost 5 bases at V and 2 bases at J; junction bases unmatched: 9. The CDR3 coding sequence is TGTGCCAGCAGCAGCGGACTAGCGGGGCGCATACAAGAGACCCAGTACTTC. This sequence encodes CASSSGLAGRIQETQYF.

The gene calls are TRBV7-7 and TRBJ2-1; D is unresolved. V lost 1 base and J lost 7, with 8 bases in between. The CDR3 has 13 amino acids. Per germline, CDR1 SSHAT and CDR2 FNYEAQ (reference sequence). DNA for the CDR3: TGTGCCAGCAGCTTAGGGAGTTTTAATGAGCAGTTCTTC. Translation gives CASSLGSFNEQFF.

This rearrangement joins TRBV5-1 to TRBJ2-4, with 7 bases that match TRBD1. The length of the CDR3 is 13 residues. Germline V gene data show CDR1 as SGHRS and CDR2 as YFSETQ. V lost 6 bases and J lost 8; bases outside the gene matches: 8. CDR3 coding DNA: TGCGCCAGCAAGAAGGACAGGAACCACATTCAGTACTTC. It is translated as CASKKDRNHIQYF.

The rearrangement links TRBV7-9 to TRBJ2-7, with 7 bases lining up with TRBD2. The CDR3 loop spans 15 amino acids. J was trimmed by 2 bases and V by 1 base; bases with no gene match: 5. Germline V gene lookup returns CDR1 SEHNR and CDR2 FQNEAQ (reference sequence). This chain's CDR3 is CASSLVRGGAYEQYF. In nucleotides, the CDR3 is TGTGCCAGCAGCTTAGTCCGCGGGGGTGCCTACGAGCAGTACTTC.

This chain links TRBV5-1 with TRBJ1-5, with 8 bases fitting TRBD1. This CDR3 comprises 14 residues. V trimming: 4 bases; J trimming: 4 bases; junction bases outside the gene matches: 4. Per the germline V gene, CDR1 is SGHRS and CDR2 is YFSETQ. This CDR3 reads CASSAGTGNQPQHF. Written as DNA, the CDR3 is TGCGCCAGCAGCGCCGGGACAGGAAATCAGCCCCAGCATTTT.

The genes are TRBV7-2 and TRBJ2-5; a possible D gene is TRBD2 (5 bases). Looked up from germline, CDR1 is SGHTA and CDR2 is FQGNSA. V lost 5 bases and J lost 9, with 19 bases in between. The CDR3 is made up of 14 amino acids. CDR3 DNA: TGTGCCAGCAGCCCCCGTAGCTCGGCGGAGGCCCAGTACTTC. Translated: CASSPRSSAEAQYF. Complete variable domain (other parts from reference TRBV7-2 and TRBJ2-5): GAGVSQSPSNKVTEKGKDVELRCDPISGHTALYWYRQSLGQGLEFLIYFQGNSAPDKSGLPSDRFSAERTGGSVSTLTIQRTQQEDSAVYLCASSPRSSAEAQYFGPGTRLLVL.

The chain is built from TRBV9 and TRBJ1-2; 10 positions agree with TRBD1. CDR3 length equals 17 residues. V lost 0 bases to trimming and J lost 4 bases; unmatched junction nucleotides: 9. Germline V CDR1 and CDR2: SGDLS, YYNGEE. The CDR3 protein is CASSVDLWDRGTYGYTF. DNA of the CDR3: TGTGCCAGCAGCGTAGATCTCTGGGACAGGGGTACCTATGGCTACACCTTC.

J is TRBJ2-2 and V is TRBV9; unclear D gene. This CDR3 is built from 16 residues. Trimming pared 0 bases from V and 2 bases from J, leaving 11 bases between. Germline V gives CDR1 SGDLS, CDR2 YYNGEE. Here the CDR3 reads CASSVVSQINTGELFF. The CDR3 coding sequence is TGTGCCAGCAGCGTAGTAAGCCAAATTAACACCGGGGAGCTGTTTTTT.

The J gene is TRBJ2-2, the V gene TRBV19; possible D gene TRBD1, 5 bases. V was shortened by 7 bases and J by 2 bases, with 8 bases between the two germline ends. Germline-derived CDR1 and CDR2 are LNHDA and SQIVND (reference sequence). There are 13 residues in the CDR3. Written as DNA, the CDR3 is TGTGCCAGTATGCAGGGAAACACCGGGGAGCTGTTTTTT. This encodes CASMQGNTGELFF. The full variable domain, with the rest looked up from reference TRBV19 and TRBJ2-2, is DGGITQSPKYLFRKEGQNVTLSCEQNLNHDAMYWYRQDPGQGLRLIYYSQIVNDFQKGDIAEGYSVSREKKESFPLTVTSAQKNPTAFYLCASMQGNTGELFFGEGSRLTVL.

This chain links TRBV6-6 with TRBJ2-2, with 8 bases aligning to TRBD1. V shed 7 bases and J 1 base; nucleotides not matched to a gene: 5. Germline values: CDR1 MNHNY, CDR2 SVGAGI (reference sequence). This CDR3 spans 15 amino acids. As DNA, the CDR3 is TGTGCCAGCATCAGGACAGGGCGGAACACCGGGGAGCTGTTTTTT. Translating it yields CASIRTGRNTGELFF.

The chain employs TRBV4-2 and TRBJ2-6; a possible D gene is TRBD1 (5 bases). The CDR3 loop spans 15 amino acids. From germline, CDR1 is LGHNA and CDR2 YNFKEQ. Deletions cut 11 bases from V and 0 bases from J, with 14 bases between. The chain's CDR3 is CASAQGPSGANVLTF. CDR3 nucleotide sequence: TGTGCCTCCGCCCAGGGCCCCTCTGGGGCCAACGTCCTGACTTTC.

The genes are TRBV13 and TRBJ2-1; TRBD2 aligns across 8 bases. This CDR3 region has 12 residues. The trim removed 7 bases at V and 9 bases at J, leaving 5 bases unmatched. CDR1 and CDR2 (germline): PRHDT, FYEKMQ (reference sequence). CDR3 nucleotide sequence: TGTGCCAGCACGGGGGGGCCTAGTGAGCAGTTCTTC. Protein product: CASTGGPSEQFF.